This TCR beta chain was identified in a study of response to subunit inactivated influenza vaccine (dated by TCRdb to the late 2010s). Notes on the research overall: Deep quantitative T cell receptor repertoire profiling was used in the study to track responses to a trivalent subunit inactivated influenza vaccine. Results and caveats for the whole study, not just this receptor: It was suggested by the authors that each seasonal influenza vaccination may recruit only a limited number of new T cells.

The time point label, read with the paper, signifies: 45 to 50 days after influenza vaccine administration. Regarding this clonotype: The clone's antigen remains unknown. No base-level quality is on record; no much larger clone is a single base apart.

Trimming removed 7 bases from V and 7 bases from J; the gene matches leave 6 bases unexplained. From cysteine to phenylalanine, the CDR3 is 14 amino acids long. Solely the CDR3 DNA is kept, with 42 bases framed from the first base. Receptors were amplified or captured by RT-PCR. The reads were generated on an Illumina HiSeq 2500. TCRdb reran the public reads through fastp at Q25 and MiXCR, keeping productive beta chains. Each CDR3 protein appears once, grouped with its most common genes and DNA. This sample comprises over 450,000 distinct CDR3 sequences, 10% to 15% of them detected only once. In total, the top ten clones hold around 14% of the sample.

This receptor was identified in a man aged 50 to 60 who received an inactivated influenza vaccine. Donor details come from another sample of the same person, matched by shared clones. The sample here was PBMCs from blood, taken about 6 weeks after vaccination. The chain uses TRBV12-3 or TRBV12-4 and TRBJ2-1; 11 junctional bases match TRBD2. CDR3 protein: CASNLAGGTNEQFF. The bases read TGTGCCAGCAACCTAGCGGGGGGTACGAATGAGCAGTTCTTC.